The 21 T cell receptor beta chains presented below share a single source sample, sequenced in a study of blood T cell repertoires in COVID-19 (dated by TCRdb to the early 2020s). Libraries were constructed by the immunoSEQ multiplex PCR assay. The table comes from immuneACCESS by way of TCRdb, which keeps in-frame sequences with V and J called. Part of the clones is missing from these tables; in studies checked, under half for an unresolved V gene and the rest for unknown reasons. In this sample the table shows roughly 66,000 clones, about 91% of which occur a single time. About 12% of the sample goes to the ten largest clones. Material: peripheral blood. The receptors derive from a human donor with active COVID-19. The donor label of this sample is uncertain.

Comments on this clone: The same CDR3 arises from other DNA sequences in this sample as well. The chain has TRBV7-9 and TRBJ1-2, with 8 bases matching TRBD1. The CDR3 is made up of 14 amino acids. V lost 1 base, J lost 5 bases, and 3 bases stayed unmatched. The germline V gene has CDR1 SEHNR and CDR2 FQNEAQ (reference sequence). CDR3 loop: CASSLETGDYGYTF. The CDR3 DNA reads as TGTGCCAGCAGCTTAGAGACAGGGGATTATGGCTACACCTTC.

This sequence joins TRBV11-2 and TRBJ2-5; 11 bases are a match to TRBD2. The CDR3 has 17 amino acids. Germline-derived CDR1 and CDR2 are SGHAT and FQNNGV. V shed 1 base, J shed 5 bases, and the junction held 9 bases outside the gene matches. The CDR3 DNA reads TGTGCCAGCAGCTTAGGCGCGGTAGCGGGAGGGTGGGAGACCCAGTACTTC. Translating it yields CASSLGAVAGGWETQYF.

CDR3 sequence: CASSLDSGGRAFF. The CDR3 DNA sequence: TGCGCCAGCAGCCTCGACTCAGGGGGACGAGCTTTCTTT. V usage is TRBV5-1 and J usage is TRBJ1-1, with 7 nucleotides matching TRBD1. Germline V gene lookup returns CDR1 SGHRS and CDR2 YFSETQ. The CDR3 sequence is 13 residues long. J lost 10 bases, V lost 4 bases, and 10 bases had no gene match.

The gene calls are TRBV9 and TRBJ2-7, with D uncertain. CDR1 is SGDLS and CDR2 is YYNGEE in the germline V gene. The CDR3 totals 15 residues. V was shortened by 0 bases and J by 2 bases, with 12 bases between the two germline ends. This CDR3 reads CASSVESSAAYEQYF. The CDR3 DNA reads TGTGCCAGCAGCGTAGAGTCCAGTGCTGCCTACGAGCAGTACTTC.

This chain connects TRBV10-3 to TRBJ2-7, with 9 bases aligning to TRBD1. CDR1 and CDR2 (germline): ENHRY, SYGVKD. CDR3 length equals 17 residues. V shed 7 bases and J 5 bases; nucleotides not matched to a gene: 18. CDR3 sequence: CAIKRNLGGTGKDEQYF. The DNA of the CDR3 is TGTGCCATCAAACGGAACTTGGGGGGGACAGGGAAGGACGAGCAGTACTTC.

The V gene is TRBV10-3, the J gene TRBJ1-5, with TRBD1 as a possible D gene (6 bases). Trimming took 0 bases from V and 3 from J, leaving 9 bases between them. This CDR3 has 15 amino acids. Germline lookup yields CDR1 ENHRY and CDR2 SYGVKD. In DNA, the CDR3 is TGTGCCATCAGTGAGTCGACAGGAAACAATCAGCCCCAGCATTTT. Translating gives CAISESTGNNQPQHF.

V gene TRBV28 combines with J gene TRBJ1-1; D not resolved. Germline assignment: CDR1 MDHEN and CDR2 SYDVKM. This CDR3 comprises 15 residues. V dropped 4 bases and J dropped 2 bases, with 14 bases sitting between them. CDR3 coding DNA: TGTGCCAGCAGTTCCTTCCCGAGCGCAAACACTGAAGCTTTCTTT. It codes for CASSSFPSANTEAFF.

The genes are TRBV15 and TRBJ2-6, with TRBD1 identical over 10 bases. V was clipped by 5 bases and J by 2 bases; unmatched bases: 12. Germline assignment: CDR1 LNHNV and CDR2 YYDKDF (reference sequence). The CDR3 loop spans 19 amino acids. CDR3 in DNA: TGTGCCACCAGCTCTTCCCTCCGGGACAGGGGAGCTGGGGCCAACGTCCTGACTTTC. Encoded protein: CATSSSLRDRGAGANVLTF.

This clone came up a few times. This chain uses TRBV7-9 with TRBJ2-7; a possible D gene is TRBD2 (7 bases). CDR1 is SEHNR and CDR2 is FQNEAQ in the germline V gene (reference sequence). The CDR3 extends over 12 amino acids. V was trimmed by 5 bases and J by 7 bases, leaving 12 bases between them. The CDR3 bases are TGTGCCAGCAGCAAGGGAGGGGGTGAGCAGTACTTC. Translation: CASSKGGGEQYF.

The chain is built from TRBV7-9 and TRBJ2-5; D possibly corresponds to TRBD1 (6 bases). This CDR3 has 15 amino acids. Deletions cut 3 bases from V and 0 bases from J, with 11 bases between. Germline-derived CDR1 and CDR2 are SEHNR and FQNEAQ (reference sequence). DNA for the CDR3: TGTGCCAGCAGCTTCCATCGGACAGACCAAGAGACCCAGTACTTC. Its protein product is CASSFHRTDQETQYF.

This chain uses TRBV28 with TRBJ1-4; unclear D gene. The length of the CDR3 is 14 residues. The V gene's germline CDR1 is MDHEN and CDR2 SYDVKM. The V end was cut by 3 bases, the J end by 1 base, with 6 bases between. The CDR3: CASSFGVTNEKLFF. DNA of the CDR3: TGTGCCAGCAGTTTCGGGGTAACTAATGAAAAACTGTTTTTT.

This chain links TRBV4-2 with TRBJ2-1; 7 bases match TRBD1. Trimming removed 1 base from V and 8 bases from J; junction bases left unmatched: 11. The CDR3 covers 16 residues. Germline values: CDR1 LGHNA, CDR2 YNFKEQ. The CDR3 nucleotides are TGTGCCAGCAGCCAAGGTGAGGGGGCGGGTATCGATGAGCAGTTCTTC. As protein: CASSQGEGAGIDEQFF.

The rearrangement joins TRBV7-2 to TRBJ2-3, with 10 positions matching TRBD2. Germline V gene sequence: CDR1 SGHTA, CDR2 FQGNSA. The CDR3 extends over 14 amino acids. V lost 6 bases, J lost 5 bases, and 5 bases stayed unmatched. The CDR3 nucleotides are TGTGCCAGCAGGCTAGCGGGAGCTAGAGATACGCAGTATTTT. This translates into CASRLAGARDTQYF.

The gene calls are TRBV15 and TRBJ2-1; 9 bases are a match to TRBD2. The CDR3 consists of 16 residues. Germline-derived CDR1 and CDR2 are LNHNV and YYDKDF (reference sequence). V gave up 3 bases and J gave up 9 bases; unmatched junction bases: 12. DNA for the CDR3: TGTGCCACCAGCAGGCCGGGGGCGGGAGGGCCGGGTGAGCAGTTCTTC. The encoded protein is CATSRPGAGGPGEQFF.

The chain has TRBV10-3 and TRBJ2-3; the D gene is possibly TRBD1 (6 bases). Germline V gene lookup returns CDR1 ENHRY and CDR2 SYGVKD. The CDR3 loop spans 15 amino acids. Trimming removed 0 bases from V and 0 bases from J, with 7 bases in between. For the CDR3, the DNA is TGTGCCATCAGTGAGTCGGGGGCTAGCACAGATACGCAGTATTTT. Protein product: CAISESGASTDTQYF.

The chain links TRBV7-8 to TRBJ2-2; 7 nucleotides line up with TRBD2. This CDR3 is built from 15 residues. The germline V gene has CDR1 SGHVS and CDR2 FQNEAQ. Germline trimming cut 5 bases from V and 3 bases from J; bases unmatched to any gene: 6. DNA of the CDR3: TGTGCCAGCAGCCAGACCCTAGCGGACACCGGGGAGCTGTTTTTT. Amino acids: CASSQTLADTGELFF.

The CDR3 region has the DNA TGTGCCAGTAGTAGTCAGGGGGTCGGAGAGACCCAGTACTTC. Translating gives CASSSQGVGETQYF. The chain joins TRBV19 to TRBJ2-5, with 7 bases matching TRBD1. J was trimmed by 4 bases and V by 4 bases; bases with no gene match: 6. The CDR3 consists of 14 residues. The germline V gene has CDR1 LNHDA and CDR2 SQIVND (reference sequence).

This chain joins TRBV5-4 and TRBJ2-7, with D tentatively TRBD2 (5 bases). Trimming took off 0 bases at V and 3 bases at J, with 13 bases between the two ends. This CDR3 is 15 amino acids long. The germline CDR1 and CDR2 sequences are SGHNT and YYREEE (reference sequence). The DNA of the CDR3 is TGTGCCAGCAGCTTGGAGACTACCTCATTCTACGAGCAGTACTTC. This gives the protein CASSLETTSFYEQYF.

The V call is TRBV10-3, the J call TRBJ2-2; TRBD1 is a possible D gene (6 bases). The CDR3 sequence is 16 residues long. Trimming took 1 base from V and 3 from J, leaving 12 bases between them. CDR1 is ENHRY, CDR2 SYGVKD, per germline. CDR3 amino acids: CAISEWTADHTGELFF. The CDR3 DNA reads as TGTGCCATCAGTGAGTGGACAGCAGATCACACCGGGGAGCTGTTTTTT.

The J gene is TRBJ2-7, the V gene TRBV7-8, with D possibly being TRBD1 (6 bases). The length of the CDR3 is 15 residues. Trimming removed 4 bases from V and 6 bases from J, with 19 bases in between. The germline CDR1 and CDR2 sequences are SGHVS and FQNEAQ. For the CDR3, the DNA is TGTGCCAGCAGCTCCATTCAGGGGTGGCCTTCCGAGCAGTACTTC. Translation: CASSSIQGWPSEQYF.

The chain recombines TRBV6-5 with TRBJ1-2, with 10 bases that match TRBD1. The junction had 4 bases not matched to a gene; V was cut back by 0 bases and J by 6 bases. Germline-derived CDR1 and CDR2 are MNHEY and SVGAGI. The CDR3 runs 15 residues. The DNA of the CDR3 is TGTGCCAGCAGTTACTCGGGGACAGGGGTTGATGGCTACACCTTC. This encodes CASSYSGTGVDGYTF.